This entry lists 8 T cell receptor beta chains sequenced from one sample in a study of T cell responses to AZD1222 COVID-19 vaccine. TCRdb's copy holds only in-frame clones and misses some; the assay was immunoSEQ multiplex PCR. The table records about 150,000 clones, 90% of them present only once. The sample was peripheral blood, taken on day 0 of AZD1222 vaccination. The receptors shown here come from an adult in good health.

V is TRBV28 and J is TRBJ1-5; TRBD1 might be the D (6 bases). CDR1 is MDHEN and CDR2 is SYDVKM in the germline V gene. V lost 5 bases and J lost 3, with 11 bases in between. This CDR3 spans 14 amino acids. In nucleotides, the CDR3 is TGTGCCAGCAGTCCAGGACAGCCCAATCAGCCCCAGCATTTT. Amino acids: CASSPGQPNQPQHF.

V is TRBV30 and J is TRBJ1-5; D perhaps matches TRBD1 (5 bases). CDR1 is GTSNPN, CDR2 SVGIG, per germline (reference sequence). The CDR3 loop spans 14 amino acids. The V end was cut by 5 bases, the J end by 5 bases, with 16 bases between. The CDR3 DNA reads TGTGCCTGGTCCCCCTGGGGGGGGGATCAGCCCCAGCATTTT. This codes for CAWSPWGGDQPQHF.

This chain links TRBV27 with TRBJ2-7; weak D call: TRBD2 (6 bases). This CDR3 is built from 16 residues. V lost 5 bases and J lost 4, with 21 bases in between. Germline V lookup: CDR1 MNHEY, CDR2 SMNVEV (reference sequence). The chain's CDR3 is CASSPFLGGSSYEQYF. CDR3 DNA: TGTGCCAGCAGTCCATTCTTGGGGGGATCCTCGTACGAGCAGTACTTC.

The rearrangement links TRBV25-1 to TRBJ2-7; D is unresolved. Trimming pared 1 base from V and 2 bases from J, leaving 0 bases between. This CDR3 region has 11 residues. Germline CDR1 is MGHDK and CDR2 is SYGVNS. The CDR3 is CASSESYEQYF. The CDR3 DNA sequence: TGTGCCAGCAGTGAATCCTACGAGCAGTACTTC.

The gene calls are TRBV4-2 and TRBJ2-5, with D hard to call. This CDR3 is 14 amino acids long. The germline CDR1 and CDR2 sequences are LGHNA and YNFKEQ. V gave up 0 bases and J gave up 3 bases, with 8 bases separating them. The CDR3, as DNA: TGTGCCAGCAGCCAAGATCTGGGCGAAGAGACCCAGTACTTC. Residues: CASSQDLGEETQYF.

The rearrangement links TRBV6-2 or TRBV6-3 to TRBJ2-6; a weak D match, TRBD1 (5 bases). The CDR3 consists of 20 residues. Germline CDR1 is MNHEY and CDR2 is SVGEGT. V lost 1 base and J 1 base, leaving 20 bases between the germline ends. The CDR3, as DNA: TGTGCCAGCAGTTACTGGGGCCAGGGTGGATGGAAATCTGGGGCCAACGTCCTGACTTTC. Translated, it gives CASSYWGQGGWKSGANVLTF.

CDR3 sequence (DNA): TGCGCCAGCAGCCCTACTAGTAGCTCCTACAATGAGCAGTTCTTC. It codes for CASSPTSSSYNEQFF. The chain joins TRBV4-3 to TRBJ2-1, with a tentative D call TRBD2 (5 bases). V was cut by 4 bases and J by 0 bases, with 10 bases left in between. This CDR3 has 15 amino acids. In germline, CDR1 is LGHNA, CDR2 YSLEER.

This chain connects TRBV3-1 (or the pseudogene TRBV3-2) to TRBJ1-3, with a weak D call TRBD1 (5 bases). CDR1 is LGHDT and CDR2 is YNNKEL in the germline V gene (reference sequence). V was pared by 4 bases and J by 3 bases, with 10 bases between. The CDR3 is 14 amino acids. This chain's CDR3 is CASSRGGYGNTIYF. In DNA form, the CDR3 reads TGTGCCAGCAGCCGCGGGGGATATGGAAACACCATATATTTT.